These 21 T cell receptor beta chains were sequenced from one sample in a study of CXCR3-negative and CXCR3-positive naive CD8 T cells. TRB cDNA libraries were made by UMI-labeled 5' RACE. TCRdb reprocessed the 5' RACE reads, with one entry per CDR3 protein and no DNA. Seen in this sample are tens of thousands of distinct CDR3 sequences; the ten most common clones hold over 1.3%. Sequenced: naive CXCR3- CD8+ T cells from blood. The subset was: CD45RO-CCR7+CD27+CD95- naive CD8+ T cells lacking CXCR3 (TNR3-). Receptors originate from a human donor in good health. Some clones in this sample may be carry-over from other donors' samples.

CDR3 protein: CASSPGTGRWNEQYF. This chain joins TRBV7-8 and TRBJ2-7; TCRdb names TRBD1, which stays unverified in the absence of DNA. Germline CDR1 reads SGHVS; CDR2 reads FQNEAQ. There are 15 residues in the CDR3. The full variable domain, its missing parts supplied by reference TRBV7-8 and TRBJ2-7, is GAGVSQSPRYKVAKRGQDVALRCDPISGHVSLFWYQQALGQGPEFLTYFQNEAQLDKSGLPSDRFFAERPEGSVSTLKIQRTQQEDSAVYLCASSPGTGRWNEQYFGPGTRLTVT.

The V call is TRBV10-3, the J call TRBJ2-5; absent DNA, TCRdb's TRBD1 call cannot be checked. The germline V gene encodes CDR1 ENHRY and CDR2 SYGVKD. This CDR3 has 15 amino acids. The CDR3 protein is CAISESGTGQETQYF.

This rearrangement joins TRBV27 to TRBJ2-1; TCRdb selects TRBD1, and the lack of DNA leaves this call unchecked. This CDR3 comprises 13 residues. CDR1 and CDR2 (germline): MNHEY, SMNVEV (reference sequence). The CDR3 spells CASSQGHFNEQFF.

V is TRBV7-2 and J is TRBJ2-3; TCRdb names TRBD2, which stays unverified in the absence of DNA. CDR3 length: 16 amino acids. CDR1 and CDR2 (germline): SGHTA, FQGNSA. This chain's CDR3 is CASSLIPGGQLDTQYF.

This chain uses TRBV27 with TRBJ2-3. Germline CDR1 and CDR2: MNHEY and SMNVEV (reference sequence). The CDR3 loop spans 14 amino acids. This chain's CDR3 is CASGVLDFTDTQYF.

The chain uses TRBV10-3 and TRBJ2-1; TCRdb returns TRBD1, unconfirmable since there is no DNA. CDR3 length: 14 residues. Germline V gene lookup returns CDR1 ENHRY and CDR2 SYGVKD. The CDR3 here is CAISVGQGPNEQFF.

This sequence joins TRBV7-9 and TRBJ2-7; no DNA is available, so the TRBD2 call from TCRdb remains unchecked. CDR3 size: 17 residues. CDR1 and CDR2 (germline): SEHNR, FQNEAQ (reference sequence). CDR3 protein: CASSLARPGLAGDEQYF.

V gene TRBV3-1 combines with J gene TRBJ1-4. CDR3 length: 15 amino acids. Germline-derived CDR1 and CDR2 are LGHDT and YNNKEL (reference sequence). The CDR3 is CASSQDWVANEKLFF.

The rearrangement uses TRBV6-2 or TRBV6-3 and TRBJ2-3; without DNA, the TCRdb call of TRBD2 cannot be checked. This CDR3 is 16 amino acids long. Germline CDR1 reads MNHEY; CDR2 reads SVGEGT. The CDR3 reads CASRPTPGQATDTQYF.

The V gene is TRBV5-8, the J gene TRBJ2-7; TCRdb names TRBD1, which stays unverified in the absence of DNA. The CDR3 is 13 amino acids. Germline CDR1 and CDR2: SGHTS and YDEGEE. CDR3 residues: CAIDGTPSYEQYF.

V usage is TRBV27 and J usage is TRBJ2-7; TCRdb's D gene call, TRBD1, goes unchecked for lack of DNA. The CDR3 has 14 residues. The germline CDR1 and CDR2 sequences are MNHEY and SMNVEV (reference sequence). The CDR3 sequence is CASSLTQGAREQYF.

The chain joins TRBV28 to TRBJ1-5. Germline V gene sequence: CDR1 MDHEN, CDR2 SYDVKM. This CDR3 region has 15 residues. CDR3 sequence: CASSLLSSSNQPQHF.

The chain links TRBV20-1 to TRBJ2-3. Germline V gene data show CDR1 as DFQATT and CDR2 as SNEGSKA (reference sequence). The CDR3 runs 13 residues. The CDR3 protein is CSASWSSTDTQYF.

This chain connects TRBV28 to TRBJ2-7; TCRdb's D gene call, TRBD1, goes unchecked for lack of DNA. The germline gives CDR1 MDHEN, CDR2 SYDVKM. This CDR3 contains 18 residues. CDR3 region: CASSQNPPGQGNPYEQYF.

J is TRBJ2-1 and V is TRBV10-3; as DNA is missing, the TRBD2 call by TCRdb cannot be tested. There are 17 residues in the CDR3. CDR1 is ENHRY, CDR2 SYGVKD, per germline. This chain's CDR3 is CAISGEEAGDSYNEQFF.

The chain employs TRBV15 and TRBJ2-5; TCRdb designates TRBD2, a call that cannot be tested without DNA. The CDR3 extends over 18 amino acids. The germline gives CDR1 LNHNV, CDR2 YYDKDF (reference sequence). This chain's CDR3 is CATSRGPLAGETQETQYF.

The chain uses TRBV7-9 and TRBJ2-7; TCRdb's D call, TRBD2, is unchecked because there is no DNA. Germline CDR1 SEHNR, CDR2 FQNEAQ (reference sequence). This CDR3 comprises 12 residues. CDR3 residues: CASSEDYYEQYF.

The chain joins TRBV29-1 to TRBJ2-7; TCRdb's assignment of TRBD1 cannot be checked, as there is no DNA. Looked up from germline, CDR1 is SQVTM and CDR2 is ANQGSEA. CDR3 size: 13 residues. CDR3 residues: CSVETGTRYEQYF.

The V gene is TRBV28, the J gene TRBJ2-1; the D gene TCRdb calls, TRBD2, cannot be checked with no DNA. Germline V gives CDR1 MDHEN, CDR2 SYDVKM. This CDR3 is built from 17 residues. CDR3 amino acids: CASSLITPSGRREEQFF.

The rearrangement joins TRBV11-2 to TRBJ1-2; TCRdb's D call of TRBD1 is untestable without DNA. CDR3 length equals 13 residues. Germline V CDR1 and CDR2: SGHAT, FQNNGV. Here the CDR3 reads CASGPEGAFGYTF.

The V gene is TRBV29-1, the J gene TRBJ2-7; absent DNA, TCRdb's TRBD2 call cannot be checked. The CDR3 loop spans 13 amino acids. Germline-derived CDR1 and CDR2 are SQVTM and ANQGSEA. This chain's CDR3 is CSVKGLSSYEQYF.